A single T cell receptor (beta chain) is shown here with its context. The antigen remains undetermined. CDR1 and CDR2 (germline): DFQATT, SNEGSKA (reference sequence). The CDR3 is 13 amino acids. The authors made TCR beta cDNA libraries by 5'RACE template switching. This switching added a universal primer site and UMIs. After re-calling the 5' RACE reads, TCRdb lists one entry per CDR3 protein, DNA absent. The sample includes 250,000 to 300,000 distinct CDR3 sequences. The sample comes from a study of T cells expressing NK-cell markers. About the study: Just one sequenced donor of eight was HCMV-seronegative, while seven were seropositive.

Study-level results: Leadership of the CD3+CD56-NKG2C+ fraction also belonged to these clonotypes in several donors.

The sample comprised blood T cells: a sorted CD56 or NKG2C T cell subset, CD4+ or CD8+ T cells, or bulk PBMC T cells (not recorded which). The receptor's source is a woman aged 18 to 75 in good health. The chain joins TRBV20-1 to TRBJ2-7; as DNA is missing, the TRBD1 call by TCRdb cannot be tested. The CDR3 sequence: CSAARGNSYEQYF.